The 21 T cell receptor beta chains below come from one sample, sequenced in a study of blood T cell repertoires in COVID-19. The table came from immunoSEQ multiplex PCR; TCRdb's copy has only in-frame clones and leaves some out. The data hold 15,000 to 20,000 clones, with 88% observed a single time. What was sequenced was peripheral blood. These receptor sequences come from a human donor in a cohort sampled during active COVID-19.

This clone was picked up one time. The V and J genes are TRBV6-5 and TRBJ2-7; D remains unclear. V was pared by 6 bases and J by 4 bases, with 16 bases between. Germline V gene lookup returns CDR1 MNHEY and CDR2 SVGAGI. There are 14 residues in the CDR3. In nucleotides, the CDR3 is TGTGCCAGCAGAACCAATCACGAACAATACGAGCAGTACTTC. It encodes CASRTNHEQYEQYF.

This chain connects TRBV27 to TRBJ1-5; 7 bases align to TRBD1. Per the germline V gene, CDR1 is MNHEY and CDR2 is SMNVEV (reference sequence). There are 17 residues in the CDR3. Germline trimming cut 5 bases from V and 0 bases from J; bases unmatched to any gene: 10. The chain's CDR3 is CASSPLGTVNSNQPQHF. The CDR3 nucleotides read TGTGCCAGCAGTCCACTAGGGACAGTGAATAGCAATCAGCCCCAGCATTTT.

The gene calls are TRBV10-2 and TRBJ1-5; 11 positions agree with TRBD1. Germline CDR1 is WSHSY and CDR2 is SAAADI. V shed 6 bases and J 1 base; nucleotides not matched to a gene: 2. The CDR3 loop spans 15 amino acids. The CDR3 nucleotides read TGCGCCAGCAGGGGGACAGGGGGGAGCAATCAGCCCCAGCATTTT. Its translation is CASRGTGGSNQPQHF.

The chain carries TRBV12-3 or TRBV12-4 and TRBJ1-5; D call uncertain. The CDR3 is made up of 12 amino acids. V lost 6 bases to trimming and J lost 5 bases, with 8 bases between them. The CDR3 DNA reads TGTGCCAGCAGCCCCCCCTATCAGCCCCAGCATTTT. As protein: CASSPPYQPQHF.

The chain carries TRBV10-1 and TRBJ2-5, with a possible D match to TRBD1 (6 bases). V lost 2 bases and J 5 bases, leaving 9 bases between the germline ends. The CDR3 runs to 13 residues. The germline CDR1 and CDR2 sequences are WNHNN and SYGVQD (reference sequence). The CDR3 spells CASSEAGDETQYF. The CDR3 DNA reads TGCGCCAGCAGTGAGGCAGGGGATGAGACCCAGTACTTC.

The chain carries TRBV12-2 and TRBJ1-2; the table assigns TRBD1, which was not confirmed against the DNA. TRBV12-2 counts as a pseudogene. This CDR3 is built from 15 residues. The CDR3 DNA follows: TGTGCAAGTCGCTTAGCGCGGACAGCTAACTATGGCTACACCTTC. Its translation is CASRLARTANYGYTF.

The chain couples TRBV7-6 to TRBJ2-1; 11 bases agree with TRBD2. V shed 1 base and J 6 bases; nucleotides not matched to a gene: 5. The CDR3 contains 16 residues. Germline assignment: CDR1 SGHVS and CDR2 FNYEAQ. The CDR3 nucleotides are TGTGCCAGCAGCTTAGTCCTAGCGGGGGGAAGCAATGAGCAGTTCTTC. This sequence encodes CASSLVLAGGSNEQFF.

This clone was observed a few times. This chain joins TRBV5-5 and TRBJ1-4; D gene ambiguous. There are 15 residues in the CDR3. The germline V gene has CDR1 SGHKS and CDR2 YYEKEE (reference sequence). Trimming took 1 base from V and 0 from J, leaving 7 bases between them. CDR3 amino acids: CASSLRSATNEKLFF. The CDR3 nucleotides are TGTGCCAGCAGCTTGAGGAGTGCAACTAATGAAAAACTGTTTTTT.

The chain combines TRBV29-1 with TRBJ2-2; 7 bases align to TRBD2. This CDR3 has 14 residues. V lost 7 bases to trimming and J lost 7 bases; unmatched junction nucleotides: 12. CDR1 SQVTM and CDR2 ANQGSEA come from the germline V gene. DNA of the CDR3: TGCAGCGCCCGGGAGGCTAGCCTGAGCGGGGAGCTGTTTTTT. This sequence encodes CSAREASLSGELFF.

V is TRBV14 and J is TRBJ1-1; the D gene is possibly TRBD1 (5 bases). The CDR3 length is 13 residues. Germline V gene data show CDR1 as SGHDN and CDR2 as FVKESK. Trimming removed 5 bases at V and 6 bases at J, with 13 bases between. For the CDR3, the DNA is TGTGCCAGCAGCGACTGGGGGGTACCTGAAGCTTTCTTT. It is translated as CASSDWGVPEAFF.

A single count supports this clone. The rearrangement joins TRBV6-5 to TRBJ2-7, with D possibly being TRBD2 (5 bases). Germline lookup yields CDR1 MNHEY and CDR2 SVGAGI. The CDR3 loop spans 16 amino acids. V was pared by 0 bases and J by 2 bases, with 14 bases between. CDR3 sequence (DNA): TGTGCCAGCAGTTACTCGATTGGCCAGGAGGCCTACGAGCAGTACTTC. It codes for CASSYSIGQEAYEQYF.

This chain connects TRBV11-2 to TRBJ1-2; possible D gene TRBD1, 6 bases. V gave up 5 bases and J gave up 4 bases, with 26 bases separating them. The germline V gene has CDR1 SGHAT and CDR2 FQNNGV. The length of the CDR3 is 18 residues. The chain's CDR3 is CASSQGRVLVGGGYGYTF. The CDR3 nucleotides are TGTGCCAGCAGCCAGGGGAGGGTTTTGGTAGGGGGTGGCTATGGCTACACCTTC.

This chain uses TRBV19 with TRBJ2-5; TRBD2 aligns across 9 bases. There are 16 residues in the CDR3. V shed 2 bases, J shed 7 bases, and the junction held 11 bases outside the gene matches. Per germline, CDR1 LNHDA and CDR2 SQIVND (reference sequence). The CDR3 DNA reads as TGTGCCAGTAGTATACGGGCCAGCGGGGGGTTAGGGACCCAGTACTTC. Amino acid sequence: CASSIRASGGLGTQYF.

V is TRBV3-1 (or the pseudogene TRBV3-2) and J is TRBJ2-3, with TRBD2 as a possible D gene (5 bases). The CDR3 covers 13 residues. With 4 bases removed from V and 1 base from J, the gap between germline ends came to 6 bases. Germline V lookup: CDR1 LGHDT, CDR2 YNNKEL (reference sequence). The CDR3: CASSRGGTDTQYF. The CDR3 coding sequence is TGTGCCAGCAGCCGGGGAGGCACAGATACGCAGTATTTT.

About this clone: The same CDR3 arises from other DNA sequences in this sample as well. The chain carries TRBV18 and TRBJ1-1, with D possibly TRBD1 on 5 matching bases. Germline CDR1 is KGHSH and CDR2 is LQKENI. V was cut by 2 bases and J by 1 base, with 8 bases left in between. The CDR3 covers 14 residues. The CDR3 here is CASSPAGKNTEAFF. The DNA of the CDR3 is TGTGCCAGCTCACCAGCAGGGAAGAACACTGAAGCTTTCTTT. The full variable domain, completed using reference TRBV18 and TRBJ1-1, is NAGVMQNPRHLVRRRGQEARLRCSPMKGHSHVYWYRQLPEEGLKFMVYLQKENIIDESGMPKERFSAEFPKEGPSILRIQQVVRGDSAAYFCASSPAGKNTEAFFGQGTRLTVV.

V and J are TRBV5-5 and TRBJ1-2; D unresolved. CDR3 length: 15 residues. Germline assignment: CDR1 SGHKS and CDR2 YYEKEE (reference sequence). Trimming cost V 0 bases and J 4 bases, with 13 bases left between them. The CDR3 here is CASSLVAVEPYGYTF. The DNA for the CDR3 is TGTGCCAGCAGCTTGGTGGCAGTTGAACCCTATGGCTACACCTTC.

The genes are TRBV12-3 or TRBV12-4 and TRBJ2-1; 7 bases match TRBD2. The CDR3 consists of 13 residues. Germline trimming cut 2 bases from V and 9 bases from J; bases unmatched to any gene: 4. CDR3 loop: CASSLMGGSEQFF. The CDR3 DNA follows: TGTGCCAGCAGTTTAATGGGGGGGTCTGAGCAGTTCTTC.

V is TRBV18 and J is TRBJ2-2; D possibly corresponds to TRBD2 (5 bases). Germline CDR1 reads KGHSH; CDR2 reads LQKENI. V lost 4 bases, J lost 4 bases, and 16 bases lay in between. The CDR3 is 16 amino acids. As DNA, the CDR3 is TGTGCCAGCTCACTGGACTGGACGGCCACCACCGGGGAGCTGTTTTTT. Translated, it gives CASSLDWTATTGELFF.

The chain joins TRBV7-9 to TRBJ2-7, with 10 bases lining up with TRBD1. There are 14 residues in the CDR3. Unmatched junction bases numbered 6, after V lost 5 bases and J lost 5 bases. Looked up from germline, CDR1 is SEHNR and CDR2 is FQNEAQ (reference sequence). The CDR3 DNA sequence: TGTGCCAGCAGCCCAGGGACAGGGGAGAACGAGCAGTACTTC. Translation gives CASSPGTGENEQYF.

Details on this clone: At one end, the junction sequence differs from germline, possibly due to a read error. The rearrangement joins TRBV30 to TRBJ1-6; D not resolved. From germline, CDR1 is GTSNPN and CDR2 SVGIG (reference sequence). This CDR3 has 13 amino acids. The CDR3 here is CARRTADNSPLHF. CDR3 nucleotides: TGTGCCCGGAGGACGGCGGATAATTCACCCCTCCACTTT.

The V call is TRBV12-5, the J call TRBJ1-1; 7 nucleotides line up with TRBD1. The V and J ends lost 2 bases and 7 bases, in that order; junction bases with no gene match: 7. The germline V gene has CDR1 LGHNT and CDR2 FRNRAP. The CDR3 is 14 amino acids. The CDR3 spells CASGLPIRQGEAFF. The CDR3 DNA sequence: TGTGCTAGTGGTTTGCCCATTAGACAGGGTGAAGCTTTCTTT.